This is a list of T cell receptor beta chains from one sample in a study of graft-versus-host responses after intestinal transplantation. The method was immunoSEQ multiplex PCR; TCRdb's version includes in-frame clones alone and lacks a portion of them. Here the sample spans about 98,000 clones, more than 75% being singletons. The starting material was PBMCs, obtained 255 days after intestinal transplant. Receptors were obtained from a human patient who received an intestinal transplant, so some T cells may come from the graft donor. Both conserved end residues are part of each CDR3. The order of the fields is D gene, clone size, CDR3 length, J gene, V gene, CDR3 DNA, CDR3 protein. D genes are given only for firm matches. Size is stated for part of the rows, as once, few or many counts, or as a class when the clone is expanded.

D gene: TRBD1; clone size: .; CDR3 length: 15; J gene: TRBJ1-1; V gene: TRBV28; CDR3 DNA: TGTGCCAGCAGCCTTCGACAGGGGCGAAACACTGAAGCTTTCTTT; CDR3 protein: CASSLRQGRNTEAFF
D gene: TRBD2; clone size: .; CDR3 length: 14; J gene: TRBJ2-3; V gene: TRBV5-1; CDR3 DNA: TGCGCCAGCAGGCTAGCGGGAAGCACAGATACGCAGTATTTT; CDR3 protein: CASRLAGSTDTQYF
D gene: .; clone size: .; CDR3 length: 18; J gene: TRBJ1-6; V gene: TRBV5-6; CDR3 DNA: TGTGCCAGCAGCTTTTCGATGGTCAGAGAAGGGAATAATTCACCCCTCCACTTT; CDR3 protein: CASSFSMVREGNNSPLHF
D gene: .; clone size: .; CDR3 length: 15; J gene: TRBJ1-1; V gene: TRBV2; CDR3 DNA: TGTGCCAGCAGTGATAACGAGGCTTCGGAGACTGAAGCTTTCTTT; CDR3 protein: CASSDNEASETEAFF
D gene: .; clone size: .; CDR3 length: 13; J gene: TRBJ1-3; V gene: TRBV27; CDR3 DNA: TGTGCCAGCAGTTTACAGGGTGGAAACACCATATATTTT; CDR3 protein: CASSLQGGNTIYF
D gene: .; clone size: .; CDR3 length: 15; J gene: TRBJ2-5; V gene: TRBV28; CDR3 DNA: TGTGCCAGCAGTTTTGGTGGACCGGGCCAAGAGACCCAGTACTTC; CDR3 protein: CASSFGGPGQETQYF
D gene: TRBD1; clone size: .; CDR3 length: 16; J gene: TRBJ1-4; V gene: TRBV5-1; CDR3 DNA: TGCGCCAGCAGCTTGGGACAGGGGAACGGGAGAGAAAAACTGTTTTTT; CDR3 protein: CASSLGQGNGREKLFF
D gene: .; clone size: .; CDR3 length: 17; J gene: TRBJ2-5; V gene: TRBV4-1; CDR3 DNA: TGCGCCAGCAGCCAAGAAGAGCGGAGGTGGGAGCAAGAGACCCAGTACTTC; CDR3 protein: CASSQEERRWEQETQYF
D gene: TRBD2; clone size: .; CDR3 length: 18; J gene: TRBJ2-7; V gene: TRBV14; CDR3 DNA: TGTGCCAGCAGCCAAGATCAGGGACTAGCGGGAGGGCCCTACGAGCAGTACTTC; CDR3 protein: CASSQDQGLAGGPYEQYF
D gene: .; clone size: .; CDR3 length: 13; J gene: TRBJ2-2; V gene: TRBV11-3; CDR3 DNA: TGTGCCAGCAGCTCTGACAGTACCGGGGAGCTGTTTTTT; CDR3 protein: CASSSDSTGELFF
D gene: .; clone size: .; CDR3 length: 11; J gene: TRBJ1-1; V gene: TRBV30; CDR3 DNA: TGTGCCTGGAGTGGACGGGCCGAAGCTTTCTTT; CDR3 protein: CAWSGRAEAFF
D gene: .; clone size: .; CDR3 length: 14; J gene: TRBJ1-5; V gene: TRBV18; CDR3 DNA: TGTGCCAGCTCATCCGACAGCGGCAATCAGCCCCAGCATTTT; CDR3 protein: CASSSDSGNQPQHF
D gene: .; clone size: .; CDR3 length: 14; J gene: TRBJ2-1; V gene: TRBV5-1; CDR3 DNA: TGCGCCAGCAGCCCGACTACCGCCTACAATGAGCAGTTCTTC; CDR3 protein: CASSPTTAYNEQFF
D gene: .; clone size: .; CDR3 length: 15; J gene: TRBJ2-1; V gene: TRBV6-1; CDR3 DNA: TGTGCCAGCAGTGAACAGGCAAGCTCCTACAATGAGCAGTTCTTC; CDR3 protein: CASSEQASSYNEQFF
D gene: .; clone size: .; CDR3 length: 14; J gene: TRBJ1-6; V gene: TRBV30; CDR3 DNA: TGTGCCTCAACTCCCGGGACACAGAATTCACCCCTCCACTTT; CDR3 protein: CASTPGTQNSPLHF
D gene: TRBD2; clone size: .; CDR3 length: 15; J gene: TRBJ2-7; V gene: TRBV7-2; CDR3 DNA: TGTGCCAGCAGCTTACGGCTAGCGGCATCCTACGAGCAGTACTTC; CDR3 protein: CASSLRLAASYEQYF
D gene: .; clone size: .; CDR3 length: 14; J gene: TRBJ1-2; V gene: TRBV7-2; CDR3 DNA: TGTGCCAGCAGCGCCCGGGGGACCTACTATGGCTACACCTTC; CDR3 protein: CASSARGTYYGYTF
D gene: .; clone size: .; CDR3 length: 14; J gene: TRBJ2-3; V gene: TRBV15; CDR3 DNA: TGTGCCACCAGCAGAGAAGTAAAGTCGGATACGCAGTATTTT; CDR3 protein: CATSREVKSDTQYF
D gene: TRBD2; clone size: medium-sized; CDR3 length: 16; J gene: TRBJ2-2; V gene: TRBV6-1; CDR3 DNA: TGTGCCAGCAGTGAAGGACTAGCGGGCGAACACGGGGAGCTGTTTTTT; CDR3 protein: CASSEGLAGEHGELFF
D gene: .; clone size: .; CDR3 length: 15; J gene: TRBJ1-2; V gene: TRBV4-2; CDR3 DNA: TGTGCCAGCAGCCAAGATAAGACAGCTCACCAAGGCTACACCTTC; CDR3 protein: CASSQDKTAHQGYTF
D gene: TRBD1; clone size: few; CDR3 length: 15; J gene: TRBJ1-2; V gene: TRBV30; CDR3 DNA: TGTGCCTGGACCTCTTCCGGGACAGCAAACTATGGCTACACCTTC; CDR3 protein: CAWTSSGTANYGYTF
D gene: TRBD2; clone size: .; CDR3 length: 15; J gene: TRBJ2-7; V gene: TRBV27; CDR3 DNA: TGTGCCAGCAGTCCGGGGACTAGCGGGGGCTACGAGCAGTACTTC; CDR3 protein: CASSPGTSGGYEQYF
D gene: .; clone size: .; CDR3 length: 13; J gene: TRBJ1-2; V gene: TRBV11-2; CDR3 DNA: TGTGCCAGCAGCCGGACGGATGATTATGGCTACACCTTC; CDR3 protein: CASSRTDDYGYTF
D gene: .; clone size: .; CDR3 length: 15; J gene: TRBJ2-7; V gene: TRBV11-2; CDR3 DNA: TGTGCCAGCAGCCTCCGGCAGATTCAACCCTACGAGCAGTACTTC; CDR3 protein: CASSLRQIQPYEQYF
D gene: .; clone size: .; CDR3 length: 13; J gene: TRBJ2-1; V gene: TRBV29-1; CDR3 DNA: TGCAGCGCTGCGGACAGTCTCTACAATGAGCAGTTCTTC; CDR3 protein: CSAADSLYNEQFF